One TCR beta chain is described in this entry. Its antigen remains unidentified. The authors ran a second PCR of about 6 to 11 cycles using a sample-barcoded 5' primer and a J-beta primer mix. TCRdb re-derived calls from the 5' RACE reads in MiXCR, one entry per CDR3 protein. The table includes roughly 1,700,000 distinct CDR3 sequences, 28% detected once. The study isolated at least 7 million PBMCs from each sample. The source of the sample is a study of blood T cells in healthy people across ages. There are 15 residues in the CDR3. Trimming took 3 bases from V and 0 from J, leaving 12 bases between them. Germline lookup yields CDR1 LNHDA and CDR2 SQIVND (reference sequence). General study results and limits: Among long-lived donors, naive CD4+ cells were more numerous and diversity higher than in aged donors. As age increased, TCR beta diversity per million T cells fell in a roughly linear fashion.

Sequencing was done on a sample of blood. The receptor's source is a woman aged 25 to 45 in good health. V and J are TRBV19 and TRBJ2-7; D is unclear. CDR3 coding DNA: TGTGCCAGTAGTATTGCCCCGGACCCCTCCTACGAGCAGTACTTC. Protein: CASSIAPDPSYEQYF.